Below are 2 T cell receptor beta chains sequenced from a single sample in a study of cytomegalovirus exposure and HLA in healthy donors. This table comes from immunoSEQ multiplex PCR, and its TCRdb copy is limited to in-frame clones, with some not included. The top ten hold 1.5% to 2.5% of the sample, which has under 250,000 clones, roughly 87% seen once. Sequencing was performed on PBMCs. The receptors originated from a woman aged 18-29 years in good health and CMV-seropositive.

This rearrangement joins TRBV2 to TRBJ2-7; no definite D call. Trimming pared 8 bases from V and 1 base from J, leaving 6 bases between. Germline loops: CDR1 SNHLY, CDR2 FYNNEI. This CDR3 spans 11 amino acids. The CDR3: CASAGSYEQYF. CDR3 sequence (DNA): TGTGCCAGCGCAGGTTCCTACGAGCAGTACTTC.

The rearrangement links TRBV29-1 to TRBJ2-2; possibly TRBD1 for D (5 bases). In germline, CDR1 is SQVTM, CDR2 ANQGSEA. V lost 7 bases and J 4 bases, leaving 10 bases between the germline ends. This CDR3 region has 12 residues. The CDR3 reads CSAPRATGELFF. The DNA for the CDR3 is TGCAGCGCCCCCAGGGCCACCGGGGAGCTGTTTTTT.